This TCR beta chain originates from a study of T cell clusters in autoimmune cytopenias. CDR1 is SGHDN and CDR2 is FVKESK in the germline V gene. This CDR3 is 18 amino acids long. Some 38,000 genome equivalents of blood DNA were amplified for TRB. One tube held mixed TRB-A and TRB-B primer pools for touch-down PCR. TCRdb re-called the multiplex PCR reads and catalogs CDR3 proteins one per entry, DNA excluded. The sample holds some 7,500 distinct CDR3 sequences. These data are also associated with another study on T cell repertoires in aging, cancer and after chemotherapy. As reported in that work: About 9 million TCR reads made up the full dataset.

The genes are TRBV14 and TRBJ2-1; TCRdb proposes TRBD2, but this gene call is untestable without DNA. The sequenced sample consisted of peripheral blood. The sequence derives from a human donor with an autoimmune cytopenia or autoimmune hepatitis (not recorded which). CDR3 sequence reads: CASSPPLGHRTSLHEQFF. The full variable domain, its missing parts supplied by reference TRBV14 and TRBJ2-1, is EAGVTQFPSHSVIEKGQTVTLRCDPISGHDNLYWYRRVMGKEIKFLLHFVKESKQDESGMPNNRFLAERTGGTYSTLKVQPAELEDSGVYFCASSPPLGHRTSLHEQFFGPGTRLTVL.